Shown below are 21 T cell receptor beta chains from a single sample sequenced in a study of blood T cell repertoires in COVID-19. Data came from immunoSEQ multiplex PCR; TCRdb stores just in-frame clones and leaves some out. The table shows roughly 170,000 clones, with roughly 70% occurring only once. The sequencing sample was made of peripheral blood. Receptors were obtained from a woman at least 80 years old with acute or convalescent COVID-19.

The chain is built from TRBV6-5 and TRBJ2-7; TRBD1 matches at 7 bases. Germline CDR1 and CDR2: MNHEY and SVGAGI. The ends lost 6 bases at V and 6 bases at J; junction bases unmatched: 11. The CDR3 has 14 residues. The CDR3 region has the DNA TGTGCCAGCAGACGGGACAGAGAAACAGGCGAGCAGTACTTC. Residues: CASRRDRETGEQYF.

This clone was observed a few times. This rearrangement joins TRBV2 to TRBJ2-5; 9 bases are a match to TRBD1. Germline V gene lookup returns CDR1 SNHLY and CDR2 FYNNEI. Trimming removed 4 bases from V and 3 bases from J; junction bases left unmatched: 3. This CDR3 spans 14 amino acids. CDR3 sequence reads: CASSAWTGEETQYF. The CDR3 DNA sequence: TGTGCCAGCAGTGCTTGGACAGGGGAAGAGACCCAGTACTTC.

This clone was picked up a small number of times. The chain has TRBV24-1 and TRBJ1-2; TRBD1 aligns across 8 bases. Germline V gene lookup returns CDR1 KGHDR and CDR2 SFDVKD. The CDR3 loop spans 18 amino acids. J gave up 6 bases and V 1 base, and 15 bases lay outside the gene matches. This CDR3 reads CATSDFLFVVDRADGYTF. Written as DNA, the CDR3 is TGTGCCACCAGTGATTTTTTATTTGTTGTGGACAGGGCCGATGGCTACACCTTC.

This rearrangement joins TRBV9 to TRBJ2-3; unclear D gene. V gave up 1 base and J gave up 2 bases, with 5 bases separating them. The CDR3 is made up of 13 amino acids. In germline, CDR1 is SGDLS, CDR2 YYNGEE. The CDR3 reads CASSVTYTDTQYF. As DNA, the CDR3 is TGTGCCAGCAGCGTAACTTACACAGATACGCAGTATTTT.

This clone was picked up one time. This chain uses TRBV18 with TRBJ2-1, with D unclear. The V and J ends lost 0 bases and 1 base respectively, with 4 bases between them. Germline assignment: CDR1 KGHSH and CDR2 LQKENI. The CDR3 consists of 14 residues. The CDR3 reads CASSPPPSYNEQFF. DNA of the CDR3: TGTGCCAGCTCACCACCTCCATCCTACAATGAGCAGTTCTTC.

The chain has TRBV11-1 and TRBJ1-1; a possible D gene is TRBD1 (6 bases). This CDR3 spans 16 amino acids. V dropped 7 bases and J dropped 0 bases, with 18 bases sitting between them. Germline CDR1 and CDR2: SGHAT and FQDESV (reference sequence). The CDR3 loop is CASTDRWKTMNTEAFF. The DNA of the CDR3 is TGTGCCAGCACCGACAGGTGGAAAACAATGAACACTGAAGCTTTCTTT.

The chain is built from TRBV27 and TRBJ1-2; TRBD1 matches at 7 bases. Unmatched junction bases numbered 7, after V lost 9 bases and J lost 0 bases. Germline CDR1 is MNHEY and CDR2 is SMNVEV (reference sequence). The length of the CDR3 is 14 residues. CDR3 DNA: TGTGCCAGTTCTCAGGGACAGACTAACTATGGCTACACCTTC. Translated, it gives CASSQGQTNYGYTF.

This sequence joins TRBV19 and TRBJ1-3; unclear D gene. CDR1 is LNHDA, CDR2 SQIVND, per germline (reference sequence). The CDR3 is made up of 14 amino acids. The V gene lost 5 bases and the J gene lost 5 bases, with 13 bases spanning the gap. The CDR3, as DNA: TGTGCCAGTAGTGGAGGGAGCGTCCGAAACACCATATATTTT. It codes for CASSGGSVRNTIYF. Filled out from reference TRBV19 and TRBJ1-3, the complete variable domain reads DGGITQSPKYLFRKEGQNVTLSCEQNLNHDAMYWYRQDPGQGLRLIYYSQIVNDFQKGDIAEGYSVSREKKESFPLTVTSAQKNPTAFYLCASSGGSVRNTIYFGEGSWLTVV.

V gene TRBV5-6 combines with J gene TRBJ2-7; 8 bases agree with TRBD1. V dropped 3 bases and J dropped 1; count of bases not matched to a gene: 15. CDR3 length: 18 residues. Germline lookup yields CDR1 SGHDT and CDR2 YYEEEE. CDR3 sequence (DNA): TGTGCCAGCAGCTCCTTAGGACAGGGCTCACCCAAATCCTACGAGCAGTACTTC. Protein product: CASSSLGQGSPKSYEQYF.

V and J are TRBV3-1 (or the pseudogene TRBV3-2) and TRBJ1-1, with D possibly TRBD1 on 6 matching bases. Germline lookup yields CDR1 LGHDT and CDR2 YNNKEL (reference sequence). Trimming cost V 5 bases and J 5 bases, with 15 bases left between them. This CDR3 contains 14 residues. CDR3 loop: CASSSGTHGTEAFF. CDR3 bases: TGTGCCAGCAGCTCCGGGACACACGGTACTGAAGCTTTCTTT.

The rearrangement joins TRBV5-1 to TRBJ2-3; 8 bases align to TRBD1. Trimming at V came to 4 bases and at J to 1 base, leaving 8 bases not matched to a gene. The CDR3 covers 16 residues. The V gene's germline CDR1 is SGHRS and CDR2 YFSETQ. The DNA for the CDR3 is TGCGCCAGCAGCACAGAGACAGGGGTGGGCACAGATACGCAGTATTTT. Amino acids: CASSTETGVGTDTQYF.

The rearrangement links TRBV24-1 to TRBJ2-1, with no clear D. The germline CDR1 and CDR2 sequences are KGHDR and SFDVKD. V lost 0 bases and J lost 7, with 6 bases in between. The CDR3 extends over 13 amino acids. Here the CDR3 DNA reads TGTGCCACCAGTGATTTGTATCAGAATGAGCAGTTCTTC. Protein product: CATSDLYQNEQFF.

V usage is TRBV28 and J usage is TRBJ1-1, with D maybe TRBD1 (6 bases). This CDR3 has 15 amino acids. Trimming stripped 6 bases from V and 5 bases from J, with 19 bases between. CDR1 and CDR2 (germline): MDHEN, SYDVKM. The CDR3 reads CASRPGAGMYTEAFF. CDR3 sequence (DNA): TGTGCCAGCAGGCCAGGGGCTGGTATGTATACTGAAGCTTTCTTT.

This sequence joins TRBV28 and TRBJ1-5; D unresolved. CDR1 is MDHEN, CDR2 SYDVKM, per germline. This CDR3 has 14 amino acids. Trimming took off 2 bases at V and 6 bases at J, with 11 bases between the two ends. The CDR3 loop reads CASSLPRAGQPQHF. The CDR3 bases are TGTGCCAGCAGTTTACCGAGGGCTGGTCAGCCCCAGCATTTT.

The V call is TRBV18, the J call TRBJ2-1; weak D call: TRBD2 (6 bases). V was pared by 5 bases and J by 3 bases, with 14 bases between. The CDR3 has 15 residues. The germline V gene encodes CDR1 KGHSH and CDR2 LQKENI. The CDR3 loop is CASSDLSGDYNEQFF. CDR3 DNA: TGTGCCAGCTCAGATCTTAGCGGCGACTACAATGAGCAGTTCTTC.

The chain couples TRBV28 to TRBJ1-1; the D is unclear. CDR3 length: 12 residues. The germline V gene has CDR1 MDHEN and CDR2 SYDVKM. Trimming stripped 6 bases from V and 6 bases from J, with 11 bases between. The chain's CDR3 is CASRLSFSEAFF. The DNA for the CDR3 is TGTGCCAGCAGGCTCAGTTTCTCTGAAGCTTTCTTT.

This clone appeared many times. The rearrangement joins TRBV5-1 to TRBJ2-1; 10 nucleotides match TRBD2. CDR1 is SGHRS and CDR2 is YFSETQ in the germline V gene. This CDR3 comprises 16 residues. V lost 0 bases and J lost 6; bases outside the gene matches: 6. The CDR3 nucleotides read TGCGCCAGCAGCTTGGGTGGGACTAGCGAATTCAATGAGCAGTTCTTC. Translating it yields CASSLGGTSEFNEQFF.

The V gene is TRBV9, the J gene TRBJ2-3; D is unclear. Deletions cut 0 bases from V and 1 base from J, with 12 bases between. The CDR3 sequence is 16 residues long. Germline values: CDR1 SGDLS, CDR2 YYNGEE. The CDR3 DNA reads as TGTGCCAGCAGCGTAGAACCCCGACTGCGCACAGATACGCAGTATTTT. It encodes CASSVEPRLRTDTQYF.

The rearrangement links TRBV28 to TRBJ2-7; 10 bases match TRBD2. This CDR3 is built from 15 residues. The germline V gene encodes CDR1 MDHEN and CDR2 SYDVKM. After removal of 6 bases from V and 1 base from J, the junction contained 6 bases not matched to a gene. In DNA, the CDR3 is TGTGCCAGCAGCAACCCGGGACTAGCGTCCTACGAGCAGTACTTC. This translates into CASSNPGLASYEQYF.

This sequence joins TRBV27 and TRBJ2-7; 8 bases match TRBD1. Looked up from germline, CDR1 is MNHEY and CDR2 is SMNVEV (reference sequence). There are 15 residues in the CDR3. The V and J ends lost 6 bases and 3 bases, in that order; junction bases with no gene match: 10. CDR3 region: CASRLINRGVYEQYF. In nucleotides, the CDR3 is TGTGCCAGCAGACTCATTAACAGGGGGGTCTACGAGCAGTACTTC.

The chain uses TRBV24-1 and TRBJ2-7; a weak D match, TRBD2 (6 bases). Germline V gives CDR1 KGHDR, CDR2 SFDVKD. The V and J ends lost 4 bases and 2 bases respectively, with 8 bases between them. CDR3 length equals 13 residues. The CDR3 coding sequence is TGTGCCACCAGTGAGGCGGGGCCCTACGAGCAGTACTTC. Protein sequence: CATSEAGPYEQYF.